This paragraph reports one T cell receptor beta chain. Its antigen remains undetermined. No base qualities exist here, and no much larger clone lies one base off it. The immunoSEQ Assay, a bias-controlled multiplex PCR, was used to amplify TCRbeta CDR3 regions from genomic DNA. Per the original workflow: Within the assay, amplification of reference gene primers was used to estimate how many nucleated cells each sample contained. To quantify the absolute abundance of each unique TCRbeta CDR3 rearrangement, sequence reads were collapsed and filtered. For each sample, productive Simpson clonality was calculated as the square root of Simpson's diversity index over productive rearrangements. TCRdb obtained this table from immuneACCESS and retained in-frame rearrangements with V and J assigned. These tables miss some clones; where compared with another copy, unresolved V genes account for less than half of the shortfall, and the remainder is unexplained. V, J and clone size are those of that table, while D and trimming were read from the DNA. This sample lists some 340,000 clones; less than 90% were detected once. The ten top clones hold about 4.8% of the sample.

Unmatched junction bases come to 9, with V trimmed by 2 bases and J by 3 bases. CDR1 is given as SGHKS and CDR2 as YYEKEE, both from the germline V gene (reference sequence). From the cysteine through the phenylalanine, the CDR3 covers 18 amino acids. Only CDR3 DNA remains: 54 bases, in frame from the first base. Enrolling through a virtual design, the prospective study's participants ranged in age from about 18 to 89 years and lived across 24 United States geographic areas. In the prospective study, participants were assigned to cohorts based on the clinical history participants reported in a screening survey and a study questionnaire. Recovered participants in ImmuneRACE Cohort 3 were defined by two consecutive negative NP/OP PCR tests, clearance by a healthcare professional, or resolution of symptoms. Each participant in the prospective study had whole blood, serum and a nasopharyngeal or oropharyngeal swab collected by mobile phlebotomists. Over a roughly 2-month period, participants in the prospective study had the option of providing additional blood draws and questionnaires. Blood samples from the prospective study were shipped frozen or at room temperature prior to DNA extraction.

This sample was taken from a study of blood T cell repertoires in COVID-19 (dated by TCRdb to about 2020). As for the study more broadly: The collaborator samples originated in the United States, Italy and Spain and spanned the acute and convalescent phases of COVID-19. Samples were obtained from the ongoing ImmuneRACE study (first 160 participants) and from 1,200 or so subjects provided by 6 global collaborators. Where available, HLA class I and class II types were obtained from metadata supplied by the sample provider rather than from assay-based typing. The material from the prospective study consisted of cDNA or gDNA derived from T cells, B-cell-depleted T cells, or PBMCs. The repertoires were released in a freely available public database meant as a resource for research on the immune response to SARS-CoV-2. Nearly every sample came with metadata listing a de-identified subject ID, COVID-19 status, age in years and sex. Subjects who had been exposed to COVID-19, were actively infected with it, or had recovered from it provided the deeply sampled blood TCRbeta repertoires that made up the dataset.

The paper as a whole reports these results and caveats: How much clinical and demographic metadata was included differed by source and by participant, and the metadata was provided uncurated.

This chain joins TRBV5-5 to TRBJ2-7; TRBD2 agrees with 15 junctional bases. Sample: PBMCs or T cells enriched from blood (not recorded which). The source is a woman in her forties or fifties who had recovered from COVID-19. The bases read TGTGCCAGCAGCTTACCCGGGACTAGCGGGGGGACATACTACGAGCAGTACTTC. It translates as CASSLPGTSGGTYYEQYF.